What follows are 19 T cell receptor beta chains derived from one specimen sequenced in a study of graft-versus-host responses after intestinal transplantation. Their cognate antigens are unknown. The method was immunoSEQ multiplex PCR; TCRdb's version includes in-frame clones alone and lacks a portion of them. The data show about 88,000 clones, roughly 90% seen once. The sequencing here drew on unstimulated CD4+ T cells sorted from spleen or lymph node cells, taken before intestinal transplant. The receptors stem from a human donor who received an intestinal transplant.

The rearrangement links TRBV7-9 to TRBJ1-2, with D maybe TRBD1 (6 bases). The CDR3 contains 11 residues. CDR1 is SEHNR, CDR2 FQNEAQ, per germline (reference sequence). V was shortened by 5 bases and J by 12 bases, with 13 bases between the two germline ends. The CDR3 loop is CASSIQGWDTF. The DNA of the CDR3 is TGTGCCAGCAGCATACAGGGTTGGGACACCTTC.

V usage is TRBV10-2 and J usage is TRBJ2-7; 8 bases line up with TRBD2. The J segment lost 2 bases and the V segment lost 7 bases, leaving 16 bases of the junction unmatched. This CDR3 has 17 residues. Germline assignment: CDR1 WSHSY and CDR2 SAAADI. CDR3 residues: CASITNAAPGGTYEQYF. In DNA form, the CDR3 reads TGCGCCAGCATCACGAATGCAGCCCCGGGAGGGACCTACGAGCAGTACTTC.

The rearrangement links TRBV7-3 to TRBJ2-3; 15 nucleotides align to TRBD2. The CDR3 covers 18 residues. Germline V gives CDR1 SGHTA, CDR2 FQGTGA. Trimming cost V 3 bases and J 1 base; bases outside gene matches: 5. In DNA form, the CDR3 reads TGTGCCAGCAGCTTTACCGGGACTAGCGGGGGGCGCACAGATACGCAGTATTTT. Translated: CASSFTGTSGGRTDTQYF.

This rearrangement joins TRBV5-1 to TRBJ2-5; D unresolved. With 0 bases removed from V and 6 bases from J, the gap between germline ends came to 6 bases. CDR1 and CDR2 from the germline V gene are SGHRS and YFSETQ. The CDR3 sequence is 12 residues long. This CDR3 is CASSLGEKTQYF. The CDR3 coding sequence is TGCGCCAGCAGCTTGGGTGAGAAGACCCAGTACTTC.

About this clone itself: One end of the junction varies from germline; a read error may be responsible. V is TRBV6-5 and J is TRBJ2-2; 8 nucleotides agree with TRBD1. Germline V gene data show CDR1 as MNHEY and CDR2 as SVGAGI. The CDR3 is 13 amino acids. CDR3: CASSGTQGARGVF. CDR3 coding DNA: TGTGCCAGCAGTGGTACTCAGGGGGCGCGTGGAGTTTTT.

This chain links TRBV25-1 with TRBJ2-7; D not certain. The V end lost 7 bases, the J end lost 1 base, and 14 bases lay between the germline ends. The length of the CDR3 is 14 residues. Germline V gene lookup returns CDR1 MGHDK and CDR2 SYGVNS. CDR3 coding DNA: TGTGCCAGCAAGAGGTTAGAGAGGTCCTACGAGCAGTACTTC. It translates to CASKRLERSYEQYF.

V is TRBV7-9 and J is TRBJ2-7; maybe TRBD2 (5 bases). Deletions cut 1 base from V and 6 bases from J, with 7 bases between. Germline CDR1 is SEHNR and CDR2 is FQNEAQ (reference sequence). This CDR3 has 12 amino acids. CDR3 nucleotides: TGTGCCAGCAGCTTAGTGGGGAGCGAGCAGTACTTC. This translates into CASSLVGSEQYF.

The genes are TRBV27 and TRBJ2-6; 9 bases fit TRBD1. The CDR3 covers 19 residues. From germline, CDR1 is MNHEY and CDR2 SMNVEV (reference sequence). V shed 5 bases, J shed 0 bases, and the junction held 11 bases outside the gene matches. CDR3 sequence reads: CASSAPGTGFLSGANVLTF. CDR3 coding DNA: TGTGCCAGCAGTGCCCCCGGGACAGGGTTCCTCTCTGGGGCCAACGTCCTGACTTTC. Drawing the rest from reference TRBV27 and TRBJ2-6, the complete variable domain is EAQVTQNPRYLITVTGKKLTVTCSQNMNHEYMSWYRQDPGLGLRQIYYSMNVEVTDKGDVPEGYKVSRKEKRNFPLILESPSPNQTSLYFCASSAPGTGFLSGANVLTFGAGSRLTVL.

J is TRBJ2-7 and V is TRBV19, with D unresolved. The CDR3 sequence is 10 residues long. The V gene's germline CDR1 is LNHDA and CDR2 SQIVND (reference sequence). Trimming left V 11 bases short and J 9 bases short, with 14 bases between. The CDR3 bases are TGTGCCCCAGGCCGGTTCGGGCAGTACTTC. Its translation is CAPGRFGQYF.

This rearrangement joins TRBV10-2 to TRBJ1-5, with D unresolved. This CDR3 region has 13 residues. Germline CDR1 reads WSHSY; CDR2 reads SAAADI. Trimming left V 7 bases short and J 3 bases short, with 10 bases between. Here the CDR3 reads CASNDNSNQPQHF. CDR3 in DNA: TGCGCCAGCAATGACAACTCCAATCAGCCCCAGCATTTT.

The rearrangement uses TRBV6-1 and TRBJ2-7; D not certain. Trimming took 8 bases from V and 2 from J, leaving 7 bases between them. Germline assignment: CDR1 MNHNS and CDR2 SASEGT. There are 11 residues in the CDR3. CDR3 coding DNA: TGTGCCAGCTATGTTGCCTACGAGCAGTACTTC. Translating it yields CASYVAYEQYF.

Here the CDR3 reads CASSSRDRGGSGANVLTF. In nucleotides, the CDR3 is TGTGCCAGCAGCTCAAGGGACAGAGGGGGCTCTGGGGCCAACGTCCTGACTTTC. This sequence joins TRBV7-9 and TRBJ2-6; 7 bases are a match to TRBD1. The CDR3 sequence is 18 residues long. The trim removed 4 bases at V and 0 bases at J, leaving 9 bases unmatched. Germline CDR1 is SEHNR and CDR2 is FQNEAQ (reference sequence).

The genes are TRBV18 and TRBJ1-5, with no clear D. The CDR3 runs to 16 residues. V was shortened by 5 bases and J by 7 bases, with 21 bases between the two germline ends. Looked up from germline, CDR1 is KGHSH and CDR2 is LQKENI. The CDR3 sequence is CASSAVLEGPGQPQHF. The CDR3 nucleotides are TGTGCCAGCTCAGCCGTTTTAGAAGGCCCGGGACAGCCCCAGCATTTT. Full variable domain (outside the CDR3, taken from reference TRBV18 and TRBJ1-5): NAGVMQNPRHLVRRRGQEARLRCSPMKGHSHVYWYRQLPEEGLKFMVYLQKENIIDESGMPKERFSAEFPKEGPSILRIQQVVRGDSAAYFCASSAVLEGPGQPQHFGDGTRLSIL.

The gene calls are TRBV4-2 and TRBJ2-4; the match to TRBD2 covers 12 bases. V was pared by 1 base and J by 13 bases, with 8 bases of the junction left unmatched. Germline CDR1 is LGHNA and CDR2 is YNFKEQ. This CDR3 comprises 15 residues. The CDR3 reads CASSQGGLAGSSQYF. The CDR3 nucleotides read TGTGCCAGCAGCCAAGGGGGACTAGCGGGTTCCTCCCAGTACTTC.

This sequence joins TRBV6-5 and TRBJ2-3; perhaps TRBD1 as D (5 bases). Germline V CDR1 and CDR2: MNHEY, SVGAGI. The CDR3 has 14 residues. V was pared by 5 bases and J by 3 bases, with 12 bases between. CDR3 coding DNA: TGTGCCAGCAGTCCCCACAGACAGACAGATACGCAGTATTTT. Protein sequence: CASSPHRQTDTQYF.

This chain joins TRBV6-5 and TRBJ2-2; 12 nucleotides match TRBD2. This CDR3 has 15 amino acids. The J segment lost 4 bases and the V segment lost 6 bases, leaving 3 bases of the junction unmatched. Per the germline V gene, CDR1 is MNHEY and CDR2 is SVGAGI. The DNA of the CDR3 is TGTGCCAGCAGCCTAGCGGGGGGGGCCACCGGGGAGCTGTTTTTT. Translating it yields CASSLAGGATGELFF.

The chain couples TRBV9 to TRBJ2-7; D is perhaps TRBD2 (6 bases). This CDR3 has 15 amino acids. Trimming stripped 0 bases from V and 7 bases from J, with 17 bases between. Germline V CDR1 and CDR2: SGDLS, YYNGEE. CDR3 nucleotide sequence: TGTGCCAGCAGCGTAGAACCAGGGAGGTTGGCAGAGCAGTACTTC. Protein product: CASSVEPGRLAEQYF.

Here the CDR3 DNA reads TGTGCCAGCAGCTCCCCGAGCCGCCCGAGGGCGAACACTGAAGCTTTCTTT. Its protein is CASSSPSRPRANTEAFF. This chain joins TRBV7-3 and TRBJ1-1; no reliable D call. With 4 bases removed from V and 1 base from J, the gap between germline ends came to 19 bases. CDR1 and CDR2 from the germline V gene are SGHTA and FQGTGA. This CDR3 spans 17 amino acids.

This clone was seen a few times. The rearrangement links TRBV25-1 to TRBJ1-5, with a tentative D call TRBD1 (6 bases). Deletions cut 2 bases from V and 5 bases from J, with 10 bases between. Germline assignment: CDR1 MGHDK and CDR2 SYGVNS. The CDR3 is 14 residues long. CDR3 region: CASSERQGHQPQHF. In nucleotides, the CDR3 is TGTGCCAGCAGTGAAAGGCAGGGGCATCAGCCCCAGCATTTT. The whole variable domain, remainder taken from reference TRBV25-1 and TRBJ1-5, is EADIYQTPRYLVIGTGKKITLECSQTMGHDKMYWYQQDPGMELHLIHYSYGVNSTEKGDLSSESTVSRIRTEHFPLTLESARPSHTSQYLCASSERQGHQPQHFGDGTRLSIL.